This T cell receptor beta chain was observed in a study of blood T cell repertoires in COVID-19. On the study more broadly: Acute and convalescent COVID-19 samples came from the United States, Italy and Spain. T cells, B-cell-depleted T cells, or PBMCs provided the cDNA or gDNA that served as material.

V lost 1 base to trimming and J lost 1 base; unmatched junction nucleotides: 5. The CDR3 has 18 amino acids. Looked up from germline, CDR1 is SGHTA and CDR2 is FQGNSA. In the authors' methods: Quantification of nucleated cells was approximated via reference gene primer amplification. The method was immunoSEQ multiplex PCR; TCRdb's version includes in-frame clones alone and lacks a portion of them. V, J and clone size are those of that table, while D and trimming were read from the DNA. The repertoire holds 310,000 or so clones, roughly 87% seen once, with roughly a tenth in the top ten. This chain connects TRBV7-2 to TRBJ2-7; 15 nucleotides align to TRBD2. Sequenced: peripheral blood. The origin of this receptor is a young man with COVID-19, enrolled during active disease. CDR3 bases: TGTGCCAGCAGCTTAGTTCCGGGACTAGCGGGAGGATCCTACGAGCAGTACTTC. Translating gives CASSLVPGLAGGSYEQYF.